This entry features one TCR beta chain sequence. The antigen is unknown. V shed 0 bases and J shed 1 base, with 10 bases lying between them. Germline V lookup: CDR1 SGHRS, CDR2 YFSETQ. The CDR3 runs 15 residues. This specimen belongs to a study of cytomegalovirus exposure and HLA in healthy donors. Study results and limitations: Data from an earlier analysis indicated that most TCR beta V segments were productive either about 87% or about 30% of the time. Common viral pathogens (according to a later analysis) appeared linked to several of the most significant clusters. There were some V segments, including TRBV6-2 and TRBV6-3, excluded as indistinguishable. Reportedly, cytomegalovirus status was diagnosed with high sensitivity and specificity.

13 Jbeta primers and 60 Vbeta primers were used for the PCR. Clones were sequenced by immunoSEQ multiplex PCR, and TCRdb holds only the in-frame ones, with some missing. This sample contains 130,000 or so clones. The chain recombines TRBV5-1 with TRBJ1-1; D remains unclear. The origin of this receptor is a middle-aged woman in good health and CMV-seronegative. Sample: PBMCs. The CDR3 sequence is CASSLASAGNTEAFF. The CDR3 nucleotides read TGCGCCAGCAGCTTGGCCTCGGCAGGGAACACTGAAGCTTTCTTT.